These 24 T cell receptor beta chains were sequenced from one sample in a study of blood T cell repertoires in COVID-19. Repertoires were generated with immunoSEQ multiplex PCR, while TCRdb's copy carries only in-frame clones and drops some. This table holds about 44,000 clones, around 89% found once. The sequencing sample was made of peripheral blood. These receptors were taken from a man in his 70s with active COVID-19.

This rearrangement joins TRBV11-3 to TRBJ2-7; 7 bases fit TRBD1. The CDR3 sequence is 14 residues long. V was clipped by 5 bases and J by 4 bases; unmatched bases: 8. Germline V gives CDR1 SGHNT, CDR2 YENEEA. This chain's CDR3 is CASSPRDREYEQYF. CDR3 in DNA: TGTGCCAGCAGCCCACGGGACAGAGAATACGAGCAGTACTTC.

The chain uses TRBV11-2 and TRBJ1-2; 7 bases align to TRBD1. The CDR3 is 13 amino acids. CDR1 SGHAT and CDR2 FQNNGV come from the germline V gene. V shed 4 bases and J 6 bases; nucleotides not matched to a gene: 5. The CDR3 loop reads CASSSTGRNGYTF. CDR3 nucleotide sequence: TGTGCCAGCAGCTCGACAGGGAGAAATGGCTACACCTTC.

This chain joins TRBV28 and TRBJ1-4; possible D gene TRBD1, 5 bases. The germline gives CDR1 MDHEN, CDR2 SYDVKM. Trimming stripped 1 base from V and 5 bases from J, with 11 bases between. This CDR3 contains 15 residues. CDR3 DNA sequence: TGTGCCAGCAGTTTATCTGGGGCGAGGAATGAAAAACTGTTTTTT. Encoded protein: CASSLSGARNEKLFF.

The chain joins TRBV5-8 to TRBJ1-4; TRBD1 might be the D (5 bases). This CDR3 has 14 residues. CDR1 is SGHTS and CDR2 is YDEGEE in the germline V gene. Trimming took 9 bases from V and 7 from J, leaving 19 bases between them. The CDR3 DNA reads as TGTGCCACCCCTGGGAGGGGCGGAGGTGAAAAACTGTTTTTT. Its protein product is CATPGRGGGEKLFF.

The chain carries TRBV7-2 and TRBJ2-5; 7 bases are a match to TRBD1. V lost 5 bases to trimming and J lost 5 bases; unmatched junction nucleotides: 11. Germline values: CDR1 SGHTA, CDR2 FQGNSA. The CDR3 has 15 amino acids. CDR3 in amino acids: CASSPRQGSGETQYF. Written as DNA, the CDR3 is TGTGCCAGCAGCCCCAGACAGGGATCTGGGGAGACCCAGTACTTC. The variable domain in full, with the rest retrieved from reference TRBV7-2 and TRBJ2-5, is GAGVSQSPSNKVTEKGKDVELRCDPISGHTALYWYRQSLGQGLEFLIYFQGNSAPDKSGLPSDRFSAERTGGSVSTLTIQRTQQEDSAVYLCASSPRQGSGETQYFGPGTRLLVL.

This clone was observed a single time. This chain links TRBV3-1 (or the pseudogene TRBV3-2) with TRBJ2-3; 8 nucleotides agree with TRBD2. The CDR3 has 19 residues. From germline, CDR1 is LGHDT and CDR2 YNNKEL (reference sequence). V was clipped by 2 bases and J by 1 base; unmatched bases: 14. The CDR3 protein is CASSQQVIAGRPGTDTQYF. CDR3 coding DNA: TGTGCCAGCAGCCAACAGGTGATAGCGGGGCGACCGGGCACAGATACGCAGTATTTT.

CDR3 nucleotides: TGCGCCAGCAGCCTAGACAGGGAGGATGAAAAACTGTTTTTT. This sequence encodes CASSLDREDEKLFF. The chain couples TRBV4-3 to TRBJ1-4; 7 bases agree with TRBD1. V lost 4 bases and J lost 6; bases outside the gene matches: 5. CDR1 is LGHNA and CDR2 is YSLEER in the germline V gene. The CDR3 extends over 14 amino acids.

Concerning this clone: Compared with germline, one end of the junction differs, possibly owing to a read error. The rearrangement joins TRBV11-2 to TRBJ2-5; D is uncertain. Germline assignment: CDR1 SGHAT and CDR2 FQNNGV. CDR3 length: 12 residues. DNA for the CDR3: TGTGCCAGCAGCTTAGACCAGGAGACCCAGTACTTC. Residues: CASSLDQETQYF. The entire variable domain, with the rest obtained from reference TRBV11-2 and TRBJ2-5, is as follows: EAGVAQSPRYKIIEKRQSVAFWCNPISGHATLYWYQQILGQGPKLLIQFQNNGVVDDSQLPKDRFSAERLKGVDSTLKIQPAKLEDSAVYLCASSLDQETQYFGPGTRLLVL.

The chain recombines TRBV14 with TRBJ1-1; perhaps TRBD1 as D (5 bases). CDR3 length equals 15 residues. In germline, CDR1 is SGHDN, CDR2 FVKESK. V was clipped by 2 bases and J by 7 bases, with 17 bases between them. The CDR3 protein is CASSQLTDSNDEAFF. In DNA, the CDR3 is TGTGCCAGCAGCCAATTGACAGATTCAAACGATGAAGCTTTCTTT.

This clone was recorded only once. The genes are TRBV5-4 and TRBJ1-6; maybe TRBD1 (5 bases). This CDR3 has 15 amino acids. Germline CDR1 SGHNT, CDR2 YYREEE (reference sequence). V lost 0 bases and J 8 bases, leaving 12 bases between the germline ends. As DNA, the CDR3 is TGTGCCAGCAGCTTGGGGGGCTCGGTTGATTCACCCCTCCACTTT. It codes for CASSLGGSVDSPLHF.

This rearrangement joins TRBV6-5 to TRBJ2-3, with 8 bases identical to TRBD2. The CDR3 extends over 12 amino acids. With V trimmed by 6 bases and J by 9 bases, 5 bases remained unmatched. Germline assignment: CDR1 MNHEY and CDR2 SVGAGI. The CDR3 DNA sequence: TGTGCCAGCAGCCGTAGCGGGGTCACGCAGTATTTT. It codes for CASSRSGVTQYF.

The V and J genes are TRBV6-2 or TRBV6-3 and TRBJ2-1, with 12 bases identical to TRBD2. Losses at the gene ends were 0 bases for V and 6 bases for J; bases not matched to a gene: 9. The CDR3 has 18 residues. Germline V gene data show CDR1 as MNHEY and CDR2 as SVGEGT. The CDR3, as DNA: TGTGCCAGCAGTTACTCGACAGGACTAGCGGGGTCGTTCAATGAGCAGTTCTTC. Residues: CASSYSTGLAGSFNEQFF.

This chain connects TRBV9 to TRBJ1-2; 8 nucleotides match TRBD1. The CDR3 has 15 amino acids. J was trimmed by 8 bases and V by 1 base; bases with no gene match: 10. Germline CDR1 SGDLS, CDR2 YYNGEE. CDR3 in amino acids: CASSVTSQGAGGYTF. CDR3 DNA sequence: TGTGCCAGCAGCGTAACGAGTCAGGGGGCGGGAGGCTACACCTTC. The variable domain in full, completed from reference TRBV9 and TRBJ1-2, reads DSGVTQTPKHLITATGQRVTLRCSPRSGDLSVYWYQQSLDQGLQFLIQYYNGEERAKGNILERFSAQQFPDLHSELNLSSLELGDSALYFCASSVTSQGAGGYTFGSGTRLTVV.

The chain employs TRBV5-1 and TRBJ2-7; D possibly corresponds to TRBD1 (6 bases). V lost 5 bases, J lost 7 bases, and 22 bases lay in between. The CDR3 length is 15 residues. Germline loops: CDR1 SGHRS, CDR2 YFSETQ. The CDR3 DNA is TGCGCCAGCAGTCTTACGGGACAAGAAACGGGGGAGCAGTACTTC. Its translation: CASSLTGQETGEQYF.

The chain links TRBV7-9 to TRBJ1-1; 12 bases map to TRBD1. The CDR3 runs 15 residues. Germline CDR1 SEHNR, CDR2 FQNEAQ (reference sequence). The V and J ends lost 0 bases and 8 bases, in that order; junction bases with no gene match: 4. The CDR3 sequence is CASSLAGTGGKEAFF. Written as DNA, the CDR3 is TGTGCCAGCAGCTTAGCCGGGACAGGGGGCAAGGAAGCTTTCTTT.

As concerns this clone: A junction boundary mismatches the germline segment, possibly from a read error. J is TRBJ2-5 and V is TRBV7-7; perhaps TRBD1 as D (6 bases). The CDR3 totals 14 residues. Germline loops: CDR1 SSHAT, CDR2 FNYEAQ (reference sequence). The DNA of the CDR3 is TGTGCTAGCAGCTCCGGGACAAGAGTAGAGACCCAGTACTTC. It yields the protein CASSSGTRVETQYF. Full variable domain (missing parts from reference TRBV7-7 and TRBJ2-5): GAGVSQSPRYKVTKRGQDVTLRCDPISSHATLYWYQQALGQGPEFLTYFNYEAQPDKSGLPSDRFSAERPEGSISTLTIQRTEQRDSAMYRCASSSGTRVETQYFGPGTRLLVL.

Written as DNA, the CDR3 is TGCGCCAGCAGCCAAACTTTCGGCTCGACAAACATAAACTATGGCTACACCTTC. Its protein product is CASSQTFGSTNINYGYTF. The chain joins TRBV4-1 to TRBJ1-2; D unresolved. Per germline, CDR1 MGHRA and CDR2 YSYEKL. Trimming took 2 bases from V and 2 from J, leaving 21 bases between them. The CDR3 sequence is 18 residues long.

This chain connects TRBV6-6 to TRBJ2-7; D remains unclear. Germline V gene data show CDR1 as MNHNY and CDR2 as SVGAGI (reference sequence). This CDR3 has 11 residues. Deletions cut 6 bases from V and 4 bases from J, with 7 bases between. CDR3 in amino acids: CASSRPYEQYF. CDR3 DNA sequence: TGTGCCAGCAGCCGACCTTACGAGCAGTACTTC.

This clone was seen more than once but under ten times. CDR3: CASSFASQGTNTGELFF. The CDR3 DNA sequence: TGTGCCAGCAGCTTCGCCTCACAGGGGACAAACACCGGGGAGCTGTTTTTT. The rearrangement joins TRBV7-9 to TRBJ2-2, with TRBD1 matching over 7 bases. The CDR3 sequence is 17 residues long. V dropped 3 bases and J dropped 2; count of bases not matched to a gene: 9. Germline values: CDR1 SEHNR, CDR2 FQNEAQ (reference sequence).

The chain combines TRBV4-1 with TRBJ2-3; 10 nucleotides agree with TRBD2. In germline, CDR1 is MGHRA, CDR2 YSYEKL. The length of the CDR3 is 17 residues. Trimming at V came to 2 bases and at J to 5 bases, leaving 10 bases not matched to a gene. The chain's CDR3 is CASSQPVAGGKGDTQYF. The CDR3 DNA sequence: TGCGCCAGCAGCCAACCCGTAGCGGGGGGAAAGGGAGATACGCAGTATTTT.

DNA for the CDR3: TGTGCCAGCACCGAGACTAGCGGGGGGTTCTCCTACAATGAGCAGTTCTTC. It specifies CASTETSGGFSYNEQFF. The chain joins TRBV6-4 to TRBJ2-1, with 13 bases that match TRBD2. The CDR3 has 17 residues. Germline V gene data show CDR1 as MRHNA and CDR2 as SNTAGT. V lost 7 bases and J lost 0; bases outside the gene matches: 6.

V gene TRBV5-6 combines with J gene TRBJ1-2, with TRBD1 matching 10 bases. The CDR3 has 14 residues. Unmatched junction bases numbered 6, after V lost 5 bases and J lost 5 bases. Per the germline V gene, CDR1 is SGHDT and CDR2 is YYEEEE. CDR3 in DNA: TGTGCCAGCAGAATAAGGGACAGGGGATATGGCTACACCTTC. Translated, it gives CASRIRDRGYGYTF.

This rearrangement joins TRBV15 to TRBJ2-2, with 8 bases matching TRBD1. The CDR3 is 14 amino acids. CDR1 is LNHNV and CDR2 is YYDKDF in the germline V gene (reference sequence). Trimming took 5 bases from V and 6 from J; bases not matched to a gene: 5. For the CDR3, the DNA is TGTGCCACCAGCGACAGGGGTTCCCCCGGGGAGCTGTTTTTT. Encoded protein: CATSDRGSPGELFF.

Here the CDR3 reads CASSQTVPSNYGYTF. In DNA form, the CDR3 reads TGTGCCAGCTCTCAAACAGTACCGTCTAACTATGGCTACACCTTC. The chain combines TRBV5-5 with TRBJ1-2; D unresolved. Germline V gene sequence: CDR1 SGHKS, CDR2 YYEKEE (reference sequence). The V gene lost 7 bases and the J gene lost 0 bases, with 16 bases spanning the gap. This CDR3 is 15 amino acids long. Filled out from reference TRBV5-5 and TRBJ1-2, the complete variable domain reads DAGVTQSPTHLIKTRGQQVTLRCSPISGHKSVSWYQQVLGQGPQFIFQYYEKEERGRGNFPDRFSARQFPNYSSELNVNALLLGDSALYLCASSQTVPSNYGYTFGSGTRLTVV.